Below are 32 T cell receptor beta chains sequenced from a single sample in a study of blood T cell repertoires in COVID-19. The protocol was immunoSEQ multiplex PCR, while the TCRdb copy is restricted to in-frame clones and leaves out a portion. The profile covers about 380,000 clones, with more than 85% appearing a single time and roughly 3% taken by the ten largest. What was sequenced was PBMCs or T cells enriched from blood (not recorded which). The receptors derive from a woman between 25 and 40 years old who had recovered from COVID-19.

This chain connects TRBV7-9 to TRBJ1-2; 8 bases line up with TRBD1. The CDR3 sequence is 15 residues long. The ends lost 5 bases at V and 4 bases at J; junction bases unmatched: 9. Per germline, CDR1 SEHNR and CDR2 FQNEAQ (reference sequence). The CDR3 is CASSHTSTGGYGYTF. CDR3 nucleotides: TGTGCCAGCAGCCACACCAGCACAGGGGGCTATGGCTACACCTTC.

As to this clone: Its ends do not fully match the called genes, so a read error is possible. The rearrangement links TRBV7-7 to TRBJ2-1; TRBD2 is a possible D gene (5 bases). Germline V lookup: CDR1 SSHAT, CDR2 FNYEAQ (reference sequence). This CDR3 has 15 residues. CDR3 loop: CASSLGIGSYNEQFF. The CDR3 DNA sequence: TGTGCTAGCAGCTTAGGAATAGGGAGTTACAATGAGCAGTTCTTC.

V gene TRBV5-1 combines with J gene TRBJ2-1; TRBD2 agrees at 7 bases. CDR3 length: 13 residues. The V gene's germline CDR1 is SGHRS and CDR2 YFSETQ. The J segment lost 3 bases and the V segment lost 9 bases, leaving 6 bases of the junction unmatched. CDR3 bases: TGCGCCACGGGAGGAGGTGGCTACAATGAGCAGTTCTTC. Translated: CATGGGGYNEQFF.

This chain connects TRBV9 to TRBJ1-2; 9 bases align to TRBD1. The CDR3 extends over 16 amino acids. The ends lost 5 bases at V and 4 bases at J; junction bases unmatched: 12. Germline CDR1 is SGDLS and CDR2 is YYNGEE. The CDR3 DNA follows: TGTGCCAGCAGTCCGGGACAGGGTGGGATACCCTATGGCTACACCTTC. Its protein product is CASSPGQGGIPYGYTF.

Comment on this clone: A read error may account for a junction end that differs from germline. The chain is built from TRBV7-7 and TRBJ2-5; 11 nucleotides match TRBD1. The CDR3 totals 15 residues. Germline V lookup: CDR1 SSHAT, CDR2 FNYEAQ (reference sequence). CDR3 nucleotide sequence: TGTGCTAGCAGCTTAGCAGGGACAGGGGGAGAGACCCAGTACTTC. Protein: CASSLAGTGGETQYF.

The chain joins TRBV28 to TRBJ2-2, with TRBD1 matching over 9 bases. Trimming cost V 4 bases and J 5 bases; bases outside gene matches: 2. The CDR3 has 14 residues. Germline V gene data show CDR1 as MDHEN and CDR2 as SYDVKM. The CDR3 DNA follows: TGTGCCAGCAGTTCGGGACAGGGTACCGGGGAGCTGTTTTTT. Translated, it gives CASSSGQGTGELFF.

A few counts support this clone. The chain has TRBV10-1 and TRBJ2-3; 10 bases are shared with TRBD2. Germline V lookup: CDR1 WNHNN, CDR2 SYGVQD (reference sequence). This CDR3 comprises 17 residues. With V trimmed by 3 bases and J by 6 bases, 12 bases remained unmatched. CDR3 bases: TGCGCCAGCAGTGATCGGCCTAGCGGGAGCCCTGGGGATACGCAGTATTTT. Translation: CASSDRPSGSPGDTQYF.

The genes are TRBV10-2 and TRBJ2-7; 10 bases line up with TRBD2. V lost 6 bases to trimming and J lost 4 bases; unmatched junction nucleotides: 6. The CDR3 runs 14 residues. Germline values: CDR1 WSHSY, CDR2 SAAADI. The CDR3 DNA sequence: TGCGCCAGCAGGTTAGCGGGGGGCGGATACGAGCAGTACTTC. Protein: CASRLAGGGYEQYF.

The chain carries TRBV9 and TRBJ2-1, with D possibly TRBD2 on 6 matching bases. Germline loops: CDR1 SGDLS, CDR2 YYNGEE. The CDR3 runs 15 residues. V gave up 2 bases and J gave up 5 bases, with 14 bases separating them. The CDR3 here is CASSVLSGFDNEQFF. CDR3 coding DNA: TGTGCCAGCAGCGTTCTTAGCGGATTTGACAATGAGCAGTTCTTC.

The rearrangement joins TRBV6-5 to TRBJ2-7; 7 bases align to TRBD2. Germline values: CDR1 MNHEY, CDR2 SVGAGI. The CDR3 is made up of 12 amino acids. V lost 9 bases, J lost 2 bases, and 4 bases stayed unmatched. The CDR3 loop is CASRRGAYEQYF. The CDR3 DNA sequence: TGTGCCAGTCGTCGGGGGGCCTACGAGCAGTACTTC.

The gene calls are TRBV7-9 and TRBJ1-3, with 8 positions matching TRBD1. Trimming removed 2 bases from V and 4 bases from J; junction bases left unmatched: 7. The length of the CDR3 is 16 residues. Germline V gene lookup returns CDR1 SEHNR and CDR2 FQNEAQ (reference sequence). CDR3 in DNA: TGTGCCAGCAGCTTACGACAGGGGATAGGAGGAAACACCATATATTTT. Translating it yields CASSLRQGIGGNTIYF.

The table lists this clone with a count of one. V and J are TRBV28 and TRBJ2-7, with D perhaps TRBD1 (6 bases). Trimming took off 4 bases at V and 2 bases at J, with 12 bases between the two ends. The CDR3 is 14 amino acids. The germline V gene has CDR1 MDHEN and CDR2 SYDVKM. CDR3 sequence (DNA): TGTGCCAGCAGTTCCAGGGGCGGCACCTACGAGCAGTACTTC. As protein: CASSSRGGTYEQYF.

The chain joins TRBV28 to TRBJ2-2; 8 bases are shared with TRBD1. Germline V gene sequence: CDR1 MDHEN, CDR2 SYDVKM. Losses at the gene ends were 6 bases for V and 8 bases for J; bases not matched to a gene: 11. The CDR3 has 15 amino acids. The CDR3 bases are TGTGCCAGCAGATGGACAGGGTCGGGTGTGGGGGAGCTGTTTTTT. Its translation: CASRWTGSGVGELFF.

This sequence joins TRBV2 and TRBJ2-2; TRBD2 matches 9 bases. Germline CDR1 is SNHLY and CDR2 is FYNNEI. With 6 bases clipped from V and 3 bases from J, the junction kept 5 bases outside the gene matches. The length of the CDR3 is 15 residues. The CDR3 DNA reads as TGTGCCAGCAGCCGGACTAGCGCCGACACCGGGGAGCTGTTTTTT. Amino acid sequence: CASSRTSADTGELFF.

This sequence joins TRBV18 and TRBJ2-7, with 7 bases lining up with TRBD2. The V and J ends lost 0 bases and 1 base, in that order; junction bases with no gene match: 9. CDR1 is KGHSH and CDR2 is LQKENI in the germline V gene. CDR3 size: 17 residues. The CDR3 spells CASSPPGILASSYEQYF. The CDR3 bases are TGTGCCAGCTCACCACCCGGTATACTAGCGTCTTCCTACGAGCAGTACTTC.

This clone was picked up one time. The genes are TRBV7-6 and TRBJ2-7, with 9 bases lining up with TRBD1. The CDR3 spans 15 residues. The V gene end was trimmed by 5 bases and the J gene end by 1 base; junction bases not matched to a gene: 6. Looked up from germline, CDR1 is SGHVS and CDR2 is FNYEAQ. In nucleotides, the CDR3 is TGTGCCAGCAGCCAGGGACAGGGTGAATCCTACGAGCAGTACTTC. It codes for CASSQGQGESYEQYF.

The chain couples TRBV13 to TRBJ1-1; D gene ambiguous. This CDR3 is 13 amino acids long. Trimming stripped 6 bases from V and 0 bases from J, with 8 bases between. Germline V lookup: CDR1 PRHDT, CDR2 FYEKMQ (reference sequence). The chain's CDR3 is CASSSNMNTEAFF. For the CDR3, the DNA is TGTGCCAGCAGTAGCAACATGAACACTGAAGCTTTCTTT.

CDR3 DNA: TGTGCCAGCTCGACGGGGGGGACTGAAGCTTTCTTT. The encoded protein is CASSTGGTEAFF. V and J are TRBV7-6 and TRBJ1-1, with D possibly matching TRBD1 (5 bases). V lost 8 bases and J lost 5, with 12 bases in between. Germline-derived CDR1 and CDR2 are SGHVS and FNYEAQ. This CDR3 is 12 amino acids long.

The chain combines TRBV9 with TRBJ2-1; a weak D match, TRBD1 (5 bases). Germline V gives CDR1 SGDLS, CDR2 YYNGEE. The CDR3 spans 13 residues. V was pared by 2 bases and J by 7 bases, with 10 bases between. The DNA for the CDR3 is TGTGCCAGCAGCGTGAGCAGGGAAAATGAGCAGTTCTTC. Protein sequence: CASSVSRENEQFF.

The chain carries TRBV10-3 and TRBJ1-1, with 7 bases matching TRBD1. Germline-derived CDR1 and CDR2 are ENHRY and SYGVKD. V trimming: 6 bases; J trimming: 5 bases; junction bases outside the gene matches: 12. This CDR3 comprises 15 residues. This CDR3 is CAISPTGQWRTEAFF. CDR3 sequence (DNA): TGTGCCATCAGCCCTACGGGACAGTGGAGGACTGAAGCTTTCTTT.

CDR3 coding DNA: TGTGCCAGCAGTCCCCGTGAGGGAAATCAGCCCCAGCATTTT. Encoded protein: CASSPREGNQPQHF. The V call is TRBV6-5, the J call TRBJ1-5; D uncertain. Germline V gives CDR1 MNHEY, CDR2 SVGAGI. This CDR3 comprises 14 residues. V was clipped by 5 bases and J by 4 bases, with 12 bases between them.

The gene calls are TRBV27 and TRBJ2-2; weak D call: TRBD1 (5 bases). This CDR3 region has 16 residues. In germline, CDR1 is MNHEY, CDR2 SMNVEV (reference sequence). V was shortened by 7 bases and J by 0 bases, with 15 bases between the two germline ends. The CDR3 reads CASTATEHANTGELFF. The CDR3 DNA follows: TGTGCCAGCACCGCGACAGAGCACGCGAACACCGGGGAGCTGTTTTTT.

The rearrangement links TRBV5-4 to TRBJ2-6, with 10 bases identical to TRBD1. Germline V gene lookup returns CDR1 SGHNT and CDR2 YYREEE (reference sequence). The CDR3 is made up of 18 amino acids. V lost 0 bases, J lost 2 bases, and 5 bases stayed unmatched. CDR3 amino acids: CASSLGGDRGPGANVLTF. CDR3 bases: TGTGCCAGCAGCTTGGGGGGGGACAGGGGACCTGGGGCCAACGTCCTGACTTTC. Supplemented by reference TRBV5-4 and TRBJ2-6, the full variable domain reads ETGVTQSPTHLIKTRGQQVTLRCSSQSGHNTVSWYQQALGQGPQFIFQYYREEENGRGNFPPRFSGLQFPNYSSELNVNALELDDSALYLCASSLGGDRGPGANVLTFGAGSRLTVL.

This clone has a single count. The V and J genes are TRBV24-1 and TRBJ1-6; possibly TRBD1 for D (6 bases). Germline lookup yields CDR1 KGHDR and CDR2 SFDVKD. Deletions cut 4 bases from V and 0 bases from J, with 12 bases between. CDR3 length equals 17 residues. The CDR3 nucleotides are TGTGCCACCAGTGAAACAGGGCTTAGCTCCTATAATTCACCCCTCCACTTT. This codes for CATSETGLSSYNSPLHF.

The rearrangement links TRBV27 to TRBJ2-1; 10 nucleotides align to TRBD2. This CDR3 spans 17 amino acids. Unmatched junction bases numbered 7, after V lost 4 bases and J lost 1 base. Germline-derived CDR1 and CDR2 are MNHEY and SMNVEV (reference sequence). CDR3 nucleotides: TGTGCCAGCAGTTCTCCTGGACTAGCGGAATCCTACAATGAGCAGTTCTTC. It codes for CASSSPGLAESYNEQFF.

V usage is TRBV7-6 and J usage is TRBJ2-5, with D hard to call. V was trimmed by 1 base and J by 1 base, leaving 7 bases between them. The CDR3 is 14 residues long. Germline CDR1 is SGHVS and CDR2 is FNYEAQ. CDR3 sequence reads: CASSLGALQETQYF. DNA for the CDR3: TGTGCCAGCAGCTTAGGGGCCCTCCAAGAGACCCAGTACTTC.

This chain joins TRBV15 and TRBJ2-7; 10 nucleotides line up with TRBD2. The CDR3 covers 16 residues. With 5 bases clipped from V and 0 bases from J, the junction kept 7 bases outside the gene matches. Germline CDR1 and CDR2: LNHNV and YYDKDF (reference sequence). The CDR3 DNA sequence: TGTGCCACCAGCCGGGGGACTAGCGCTTACTCCTACGAGCAGTACTTC. Translation: CATSRGTSAYSYEQYF.

The chain employs TRBV9 and TRBJ1-3; D remains unclear. The length of the CDR3 is 15 residues. V was pared by 4 bases and J by 2 bases, with 13 bases between. CDR1 is SGDLS, CDR2 YYNGEE, per germline. CDR3 DNA: TGTGCCAGCAGCACCAACGGGGTCGCTGGAAACACCATATATTTT. Translation gives CASSTNGVAGNTIYF. Full variable domain (outside the CDR3, taken from reference TRBV9 and TRBJ1-3): DSGVTQTPKHLITATGQRVTLRCSPRSGDLSVYWYQQSLDQGLQFLIQYYNGEERAKGNILERFSAQQFPDLHSELNLSSLELGDSALYFCASSTNGVAGNTIYFGEGSWLTVV.

The chain is built from TRBV5-1 and TRBJ2-3; TRBD2 aligns across 13 bases. The V and J ends lost 2 bases and 4 bases, in that order; junction bases with no gene match: 4. CDR1 and CDR2 from the germline V gene are SGHRS and YFSETQ. The CDR3 extends over 16 amino acids. CDR3 DNA: TGCGCCAGCAGCTTAGGACTAGCGGGAGTTGCAGATACGCAGTATTTT. Translating it yields CASSLGLAGVADTQYF.

The rearrangement uses TRBV11-2 and TRBJ2-2; 9 bases are a match to TRBD1. Per germline, CDR1 SGHAT and CDR2 FQNNGV. This CDR3 has 15 residues. With V trimmed by 5 bases and J by 1 base, 2 bases remained unmatched. The CDR3 DNA sequence: TGTGCCAGCAGCCGGGGACAGGGGAACACCGGGGAGCTGTTTTTT. Translation: CASSRGQGNTGELFF.

The chain is built from TRBV5-1 and TRBJ2-7; 9 positions agree with TRBD1. After removal of 0 bases from V and 3 bases from J, the junction contained 10 bases not matched to a gene. Germline V CDR1 and CDR2: SGHRS, YFSETQ. The CDR3 is 17 amino acids. This CDR3 reads CASSLEASGTGIYEQYF. The CDR3 DNA is TGCGCCAGCAGCTTGGAGGCGTCGGGGACAGGGATCTACGAGCAGTACTTC.

The V and J genes are TRBV7-9 and TRBJ2-7; D is perhaps TRBD1 (5 bases). The CDR3 loop spans 13 amino acids. CDR1 SEHNR and CDR2 FQNEAQ come from the germline V gene (reference sequence). The V end lost 6 bases, the J end lost 4 bases, and 13 bases lay between the germline ends. The CDR3 DNA reads as TGTGCCAGCAGGGGTGAGACAGAGTACGAGCAGTACTTC. Protein sequence: CASRGETEYEQYF.